This is a list of T cell receptor beta chains from one sample in a study of cytomegalovirus exposure and HLA in healthy donors. Only in-frame clones appear in the TCRdb table, and some are missing; sequencing was by immunoSEQ multiplex PCR. The sample holds more than 90,000 clones; approximately 76% are singletons and the top ten take about 7%. Material for sequencing was PBMCs. The receptor set was obtained from a man aged 35-49 years in good health and CMV-seropositive. Each CDR3 is given with its conserved first and last residue. D genes are given only for firm matches. For some rows the clone size is stated as once, few or many, or as a class when expanded; others skip it.

J gene: TRBJ1-2
V gene: TRBV9
clone size: once
D gene: TRBD1
CDR3 DNA: TGTGCCAGCAGCGTAGCTACGACAGGGGGCTTTGGCAACTATGGCTACACCTTC
CDR3 protein: CASSVATTGGFGNYGYTF

J gene: TRBJ2-7
V gene: TRBV7-2
clone size: -
D gene: TRBD2
CDR3 DNA: TGTGCCAGCAGGTTACTAGCGGGAGGGTTTTACGAGCAGTACTTC
CDR3 protein: CASRLLAGGFYEQYF

J gene: TRBJ2-7
V gene: TRBV15
clone size: -
D gene: TRBD2
CDR3 DNA: TGTGCCACCAGCAGAGATCGCGGGGGAGACGAGCAGTACTTC
CDR3 protein: CATSRDRGGDEQYF

J gene: TRBJ1-5
V gene: TRBV7-9
clone size: -
D gene: -
CDR3 DNA: TGTGCCAGCAGCCAATTCCTAGGGGCGGATAGCAATCAGCCCCAGCATTTT
CDR3 protein: CASSQFLGADSNQPQHF

J gene: TRBJ2-7
V gene: TRBV7-2
clone size: -
D gene: TRBD2
CDR3 DNA: TGTGCCAGCAGCGCCCTTAGCGGGGGGGCTGGATACGAGCAGTACTTC
CDR3 protein: CASSALSGGAGYEQYF

J gene: TRBJ1-2
V gene: TRBV7-9
clone size: -
D gene: -
CDR3 DNA: TGTGCCAGCAGCTTAGATAGGGGAGGGAATGGCTACACCTTC
CDR3 protein: CASSLDRGGNGYTF

J gene: TRBJ1-1
V gene: TRBV6-5
clone size: -
D gene: -
CDR3 DNA: TGTGCCAGCAGGTCCTGGAGCGATGAAGCTTTCTTT
CDR3 protein: CASRSWSDEAFF

J gene: TRBJ1-5
V gene: TRBV5-5
clone size: -
D gene: -
CDR3 DNA: TGTGCCAGCAGCTTGTGGGAGGCTCAGCCCCAGCATTTT
CDR3 protein: CASSLWEAQPQHF

J gene: TRBJ2-6
V gene: TRBV28
clone size: -
D gene: -
CDR3 DNA: TGTGCCAGCAGTTCCACAGGGAATGGGGCCAACGTCCTGACTTTC
CDR3 protein: CASSSTGNGANVLTF

J gene: TRBJ2-3
V gene: TRBV9
clone size: -
D gene: -
CDR3 DNA: TGTGCCAGCAGCGCTGGGAGCTCTACCGATACGCAGTATTTT
CDR3 protein: CASSAGSSTDTQYF

J gene: TRBJ2-3
V gene: TRBV2
clone size: -
D gene: TRBD2
CDR3 DNA: TGTGCCAGCGGAGGCGGGGGTGCTTACACAGATACGCAGTATTTT
CDR3 protein: CASGGGGAYTDTQYF

J gene: TRBJ2-1
V gene: TRBV10-1
clone size: -
D gene: TRBD2
CDR3 DNA: TGCGCCACCCGAGCGGGGCTTTACAATGAGCAGTTCTTC
CDR3 protein: CATRAGLYNEQFF

J gene: TRBJ2-1
V gene: TRBV5-1
clone size: -
D gene: -
CDR3 DNA: TGCGCCAGCAGCTTGAGAGGGGCAGCAGGGGAGGAGCAGTTCTTC
CDR3 protein: CASSLRGAAGEEQFF

J gene: TRBJ2-5
V gene: TRBV18
clone size: -
D gene: -
CDR3 DNA: TGTGCCAGCTCACCACGTCCCAGGGGAGAAGAGACCCAGTACTTC
CDR3 protein: CASSPRPRGEETQYF

J gene: TRBJ2-1
V gene: TRBV7-2
clone size: -
D gene: -
CDR3 DNA: TGTGCCAGCAGCTTAGACAGGCTCTCAGATGAGCAGTTCTTC
CDR3 protein: CASSLDRLSDEQFF

J gene: TRBJ2-2
V gene: TRBV4-2
clone size: once
D gene: TRBD1
CDR3 DNA: TGTGCCAGCAGCCCACGACAGGGGGCGTCCACCGGGGAGCTGTTTTTT
CDR3 protein: CASSPRQGASTGELFF

J gene: TRBJ1-4
V gene: TRBV14
clone size: -
D gene: -
CDR3 DNA: TGTGCCAGCAGCCCTCGGACAGAGGTCACAACTAATGAAAAACTGTTTTTT
CDR3 protein: CASSPRTEVTTNEKLFF